Listed here are 27 T cell receptor beta chains from one sample, sequenced in a study of blood T cell repertoires in COVID-19. This table comes from immunoSEQ multiplex PCR, and its TCRdb copy is limited to in-frame clones, with some not included. The sample carries about 160,000 clones, around 90% recorded once. The specimen was peripheral blood. These receptors all come from a woman aged 55-70 years who had recovered from COVID-19.

The chain couples TRBV7-8 to TRBJ2-1; TRBD2 might be the D (6 bases). Trimming took 6 bases from V and 7 from J, leaving 28 bases between them. The germline gives CDR1 SGHVS, CDR2 FQNEAQ. This CDR3 has 18 amino acids. CDR3 DNA: TGTGCCAGCAGGAGCCGGCCGATTGGAGCCCTCGGGGGAAATGAGCAGTTCTTC. This sequence encodes CASRSRPIGALGGNEQFF.

The chain links TRBV5-1 to TRBJ2-2, with a tentative D call TRBD1 (5 bases). The germline gives CDR1 SGHRS, CDR2 YFSETQ. V was pared by 2 bases and J by 6 bases, with 14 bases between. This CDR3 contains 15 residues. The CDR3 here is CASSFEQGVPGELFF. Written as DNA, the CDR3 is TGCGCCAGCAGCTTCGAGCAGGGCGTCCCCGGGGAGCTGTTTTTT.

The V gene is TRBV18, the J gene TRBJ1-1; D gene unclear. This CDR3 has 16 residues. Germline loops: CDR1 KGHSH, CDR2 LQKENI. V shed 0 bases and J shed 0 bases, with 11 bases lying between them. This chain's CDR3 is CASSPPGSLLNTEAFF. CDR3 coding DNA: TGTGCCAGCTCACCACCGGGGAGTCTGTTGAACACTGAAGCTTTCTTT. The whole variable domain, remainder taken from reference TRBV18 and TRBJ1-1, is NAGVMQNPRHLVRRRGQEARLRCSPMKGHSHVYWYRQLPEEGLKFMVYLQKENIIDESGMPKERFSAEFPKEGPSILRIQQVVRGDSAAYFCASSPPGSLLNTEAFFGQGTRLTVV.

This chain links TRBV5-6 with TRBJ1-5; maybe TRBD1 (6 bases). Germline CDR1 reads SGHDT; CDR2 reads YYEEEE. This CDR3 comprises 15 residues. With 2 bases removed from V and 0 bases from J, the gap between germline ends came to 9 bases. The CDR3 DNA follows: TGTGCCAGCAGCTTTCTACAGGGTAGCAATCAGCCCCAGCATTTT. Protein: CASSFLQGSNQPQHF.

The rearrangement links TRBV19 to TRBJ1-5; 7 nucleotides match TRBD1. V lost 10 bases and J lost 5; bases outside the gene matches: 8. CDR1 LNHDA and CDR2 SQIVND come from the germline V gene (reference sequence). The CDR3 spans 13 residues. The CDR3 spells CATQYQGDQPQHF. CDR3 nucleotide sequence: TGTGCCACCCAGTACCAGGGGGATCAGCCCCAGCATTTT.

The V call is TRBV19, the J call TRBJ2-5, with 9 bases lining up with TRBD2. CDR1 and CDR2 (germline): LNHDA, SQIVND (reference sequence). Germline trimming cut 6 bases from V and 4 bases from J; bases unmatched to any gene: 6. The CDR3 loop spans 14 amino acids. As DNA, the CDR3 is TGTGCCAGTAGGACCACAGCGGGGGGAGAGACCCAGTACTTC. Translation gives CASRTTAGGETQYF.

The chain couples TRBV9 to TRBJ1-4, with 8 bases that match TRBD1. Per the germline V gene, CDR1 is SGDLS and CDR2 is YYNGEE. This CDR3 has 17 residues. V dropped 6 bases and J dropped 3; count of bases not matched to a gene: 13. The CDR3 reads CASNTDRRGRANEKLFF. Here the CDR3 DNA reads TGTGCCAGCAACACCGACCGCAGGGGGCGAGCTAATGAAAAACTGTTTTTT.

The V gene is TRBV5-4, the J gene TRBJ1-1, with TRBD1 matching over 10 bases. The CDR3 has 15 residues. Germline V CDR1 and CDR2: SGHNT, YYREEE (reference sequence). After removal of 5 bases from V and 2 bases from J, the junction contained 6 bases not matched to a gene. The CDR3 spells CASSWDRGENTEAFF. The CDR3 DNA reads as TGTGCCAGCAGTTGGGACAGGGGTGAAAACACTGAAGCTTTCTTT.

The chain is built from TRBV6-2 or TRBV6-3 and TRBJ2-3; 8 bases map to TRBD1. The CDR3 covers 14 residues. The ends lost 4 bases at V and 6 bases at J; junction bases unmatched: 6. In germline, CDR1 is MNHEY, CDR2 SVGEGT. As DNA, the CDR3 is TGTGCCAGCAGTTGGGCAGGGGGCGCGGATACGCAGTATTTT. Amino acids: CASSWAGGADTQYF.

This chain connects TRBV19 to TRBJ1-1; D is uncertain. V was cut by 3 bases and J by 1 base, with 15 bases left in between. There are 16 residues in the CDR3. Per the germline V gene, CDR1 is LNHDA and CDR2 is SQIVND (reference sequence). The CDR3 spells CASSIFWQTQNTEAFF. CDR3 DNA sequence: TGTGCCAGTAGTATCTTCTGGCAGACTCAGAACACTGAAGCTTTCTTT.

The chain couples TRBV5-4 to TRBJ2-1, with 10 nucleotides matching TRBD1. The length of the CDR3 is 16 residues. The V gene end was trimmed by 2 bases and the J gene end by 8 bases; junction bases not matched to a gene: 10. Germline V lookup: CDR1 SGHNT, CDR2 YYREEE (reference sequence). This CDR3 is CASSFFGDRGKDEQFF. CDR3 in DNA: TGTGCCAGCAGCTTTTTCGGGGACAGGGGAAAAGATGAGCAGTTCTTC. The entire variable domain, with the rest obtained from reference TRBV5-4 and TRBJ2-1, is as follows: ETGVTQSPTHLIKTRGQQVTLRCSSQSGHNTVSWYQQALGQGPQFIFQYYREEENGRGNFPPRFSGLQFPNYSSELNVNALELDDSALYLCASSFFGDRGKDEQFFGPGTRLTVL.

This rearrangement joins TRBV28 to TRBJ1-5; a weak D match, TRBD1 (6 bases). Germline V lookup: CDR1 MDHEN, CDR2 SYDVKM. Trimming cost V 3 bases and J 1 base, with 10 bases left between them. This CDR3 spans 15 amino acids. The CDR3: CASSFGGASNQPQHF. The CDR3 DNA is TGTGCCAGCAGTTTCGGGGGGGCAAGCAATCAGCCCCAGCATTTT. Supplemented by reference TRBV28 and TRBJ1-5, the full variable domain reads DVKVTQSSRYLVKRTGEKVFLECVQDMDHENMFWYRQDPGLGLRLIYFSYDVKMKEKGDIPEGYSVSREKKERFSLILESASTNQTSMYLCASSFGGASNQPQHFGDGTRLSIL.

This rearrangement joins TRBV19 to TRBJ2-4; D ambiguous. V gave up 9 bases and J gave up 0 bases, with 12 bases separating them. Germline V gene data show CDR1 as LNHDA and CDR2 as SQIVND (reference sequence). The CDR3 covers 14 residues. The CDR3 sequence: CASRSNAAKNIQYF. Written as DNA, the CDR3 is TGTGCCAGCAGATCCAACGCAGCCAAAAACATTCAGTACTTC.

This clone was observed once. This chain connects TRBV4-1 to TRBJ1-4; the match to TRBD1 covers 9 bases. The germline gives CDR1 MGHRA, CDR2 YSYEKL. The length of the CDR3 is 15 residues. Trimming at V came to 2 bases and at J to 8 bases, leaving 6 bases not matched to a gene. The CDR3 DNA reads TGCGCCAGCAGCCAACCGGGACAGGGTTGGGAAAAACTGTTTTTT. Its translation is CASSQPGQGWEKLFF.

The chain has TRBV3-1 (or the pseudogene TRBV3-2) and TRBJ2-2; unclear D gene. The CDR3 extends over 12 amino acids. V dropped 3 bases and J dropped 6 bases, with 5 bases sitting between them. CDR1 and CDR2 from the germline V gene are LGHDT and YNNKEL (reference sequence). The CDR3 loop reads CASSHRSGELFF. DNA of the CDR3: TGTGCCAGCAGCCACAGGTCCGGGGAGCTGTTTTTT.

This rearrangement joins TRBV3-1 (or the pseudogene TRBV3-2) to TRBJ2-3; the match to TRBD2 covers 7 bases. Unmatched junction bases numbered 6, after V lost 4 bases and J lost 11 bases. The CDR3 sequence is 12 residues long. Germline loops: CDR1 LGHDT, CDR2 YNNKEL (reference sequence). CDR3 bases: TGTGCCAGCAGCCCGAGCGGGATCGGGCAGTATTTT. Amino acids: CASSPSGIGQYF.

The rearrangement uses TRBV19 and TRBJ2-2, with D unclear. The CDR3 length is 14 residues. V lost 4 bases, J lost 5 bases, and 11 bases lay in between. The V gene's germline CDR1 is LNHDA and CDR2 SQIVND (reference sequence). The CDR3 sequence: CASSSTGSTGELFF. The CDR3 nucleotides are TGTGCCAGTAGTAGCACTGGTTCTACCGGGGAGCTGTTTTTT.

The gene calls are TRBV25-1 and TRBJ2-5; D might be TRBD2 (7 bases). V was clipped by 6 bases and J by 5 bases, with 19 bases between them. This CDR3 spans 15 amino acids. Germline assignment: CDR1 MGHDK and CDR2 SYGVNS. The CDR3 loop is CASRTSGGSGETQYF. CDR3 bases: TGTGCCAGCAGGACCTCGGGGGGCAGCGGTGAGACCCAGTACTTC.

The V gene is TRBV4-2, the J gene TRBJ1-1; D possibly corresponds to TRBD1 (5 bases). This CDR3 contains 13 residues. In germline, CDR1 is LGHNA, CDR2 YNFKEQ. V shed 3 bases and J shed 8 bases, with 13 bases lying between them. The CDR3 loop reads CASSQPPNREAFF. The DNA of the CDR3 is TGTGCCAGCAGCCAGCCACCAAACAGGGAAGCTTTCTTT.

The chain links TRBV6-6 to TRBJ1-4; D remains ambiguous. The germline V gene encodes CDR1 MNHNY and CDR2 SVGAGI (reference sequence). The length of the CDR3 is 15 residues. Trimming pared 0 bases from V and 6 bases from J, leaving 11 bases between. The CDR3 sequence: CASSYSMSGYEKLFF. In nucleotides, the CDR3 is TGTGCCAGCAGTTACTCGATGTCAGGATATGAAAAACTGTTTTTT.

The V call is TRBV19, the J call TRBJ1-2; D ambiguous. The germline V and J ends were trimmed by 1 base and 4 bases, with 19 bases remaining between them. The CDR3 spans 17 residues. Germline V gene sequence: CDR1 LNHDA, CDR2 SQIVND (reference sequence). The CDR3 spells CASSIVKTYKRSYGYTF. The CDR3 nucleotides are TGTGCCAGTAGTATAGTCAAGACCTATAAACGGAGCTATGGCTACACCTTC.

The rearrangement links TRBV9 to TRBJ2-2, with D possibly TRBD1 on 7 matching bases. V was clipped by 5 bases and J by 0 bases, with 11 bases between them. The CDR3 loop spans 15 amino acids. The V gene's germline CDR1 is SGDLS and CDR2 YYNGEE. The CDR3, as DNA: TGTGCCAGCAGGCGGGACAGTGCGAACACCGGGGAGCTGTTTTTT. Translated, it gives CASRRDSANTGELFF.

This clone was found a few times. V and J are TRBV29-1 and TRBJ2-5; 8 bases line up with TRBD1. The junction had 4 bases not matched to a gene; V was cut back by 4 bases and J by 3 bases. The CDR3 runs 13 residues. CDR1 is SQVTM, CDR2 ANQGSEA, per germline. In DNA form, the CDR3 reads TGCAGCGTTGCTCGGGACAGGAAAGAGACCCAGTACTTC. It translates to CSVARDRKETQYF.

The CDR3 DNA reads TGCGCCAGCAGCCAAGACGACCTCAGTAGCCAGCCCCAGCATTTT. Translated: CASSQDDLSSQPQHF. The V and J genes are TRBV4-1 and TRBJ1-5, with D hard to call. The CDR3 sequence is 15 residues long. Per germline, CDR1 MGHRA and CDR2 YSYEKL. V was cut by 0 bases and J by 7 bases, with 13 bases left in between.

The chain links TRBV27 to TRBJ1-6; possibly TRBD1 for D (6 bases). The CDR3 is 15 residues long. Trimming took 0 bases from V and 7 from J, leaving 10 bases between them. CDR1 is MNHEY and CDR2 is SMNVEV in the germline V gene (reference sequence). CDR3 in amino acids: CASSLSIQGNSPLHF. The DNA for the CDR3 is TGTGCCAGCAGTTTATCGATACAGGGAAATTCACCCCTCCACTTT.

This clone was recorded only once. The chain has TRBV12-5 and TRBJ2-2, with a tentative D call TRBD1 (5 bases). The germline CDR1 and CDR2 sequences are LGHNT and FRNRAP. V lost 5 bases and J 6 bases, leaving 7 bases between the germline ends. CDR3 length: 12 amino acids. DNA of the CDR3: TGTGCTAGTGGTCTAGGGGCCGGGGAGCTGTTTTTT. This sequence encodes CASGLGAGELFF.

The chain uses TRBV3-1 (or the pseudogene TRBV3-2) and TRBJ2-1; 16 bases map to TRBD2. The CDR3 has 15 amino acids. V shed 4 bases, J shed 10 bases, and the junction held 4 bases outside the gene matches. The germline CDR1 and CDR2 sequences are LGHDT and YNNKEL (reference sequence). CDR3 sequence reads: CASSRGTSGGAEQFF. As DNA, the CDR3 is TGTGCCAGCAGCCGTGGGACTAGCGGGGGGGCAGAGCAGTTCTTC.